In this sample, the clone carrying this TCR beta chain turned up a few times. Sequencing used immunoSEQ multiplex PCR; TCRdb keeps in-frame clones, though not all of them. This sample has 310,000 or so clones, with roughly 82% found just once. The sample is drawn from a study of blood T cell repertoires in COVID-19. Background on the study: Nucleic acid was either cDNA or gDNA, and it came from T cells, B-cell-depleted T cells, or PBMCs.

V was cut by 4 bases and J by 4 bases, with 11 bases left in between. The V gene's germline CDR1 is SGHRS and CDR2 YFSETQ. The CDR3 extends over 13 amino acids. The clonotype comes from a woman aged 45-65 years with acute or convalescent COVID-19. Specimen: peripheral blood. V is TRBV5-1 and J is TRBJ2-5, with D maybe TRBD2 (5 bases). This CDR3 is CASSPGMRETQYF. CDR3 DNA: TGCGCCAGCAGCCCCGGGATGAGAGAGACCCAGTACTTC.